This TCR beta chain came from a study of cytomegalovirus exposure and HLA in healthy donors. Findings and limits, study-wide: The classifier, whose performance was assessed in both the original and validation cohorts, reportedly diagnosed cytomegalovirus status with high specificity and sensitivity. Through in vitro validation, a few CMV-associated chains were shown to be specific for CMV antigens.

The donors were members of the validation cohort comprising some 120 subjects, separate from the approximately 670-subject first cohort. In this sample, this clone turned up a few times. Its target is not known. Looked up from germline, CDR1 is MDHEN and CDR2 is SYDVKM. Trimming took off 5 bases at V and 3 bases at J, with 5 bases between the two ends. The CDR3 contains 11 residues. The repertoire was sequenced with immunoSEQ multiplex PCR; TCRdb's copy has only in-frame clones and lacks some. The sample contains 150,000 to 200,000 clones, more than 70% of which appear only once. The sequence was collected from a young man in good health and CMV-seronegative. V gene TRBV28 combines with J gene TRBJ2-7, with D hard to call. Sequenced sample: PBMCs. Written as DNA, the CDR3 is TGTGCCAGCAGTATGGGCTACGAGCAGTACGTC. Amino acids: CASSMGYEQYV.